This entry features one T cell receptor beta chain sequence. The data belong to a study of cytomegalovirus exposure and HLA in healthy donors. Germline values: CDR1 MNHNS, CDR2 SASEGT. There are 15 residues in the CDR3. Trimming shortened V by 0 bases and J by 1 base, and 7 bases separated the two germline ends. Libraries were prepared by immunoSEQ multiplex PCR; TCRdb keeps only in-frame clonotypes and omits some of them. The sample has 100,000 to 150,000 clones; nearly 90% are singletons. The chain uses TRBV6-1 and TRBJ2-1; D is unclear. This clonotype was sampled from a woman aged 18 to 35 in good health and CMV-seronegative. The material sequenced was PBMCs. The CDR3 nucleotides are TGTGCCAGCAGTGAAGCGTTAGAGTCCTACAATGAGCAGTTCTTC. Encoded protein: CASSEALESYNEQFF.